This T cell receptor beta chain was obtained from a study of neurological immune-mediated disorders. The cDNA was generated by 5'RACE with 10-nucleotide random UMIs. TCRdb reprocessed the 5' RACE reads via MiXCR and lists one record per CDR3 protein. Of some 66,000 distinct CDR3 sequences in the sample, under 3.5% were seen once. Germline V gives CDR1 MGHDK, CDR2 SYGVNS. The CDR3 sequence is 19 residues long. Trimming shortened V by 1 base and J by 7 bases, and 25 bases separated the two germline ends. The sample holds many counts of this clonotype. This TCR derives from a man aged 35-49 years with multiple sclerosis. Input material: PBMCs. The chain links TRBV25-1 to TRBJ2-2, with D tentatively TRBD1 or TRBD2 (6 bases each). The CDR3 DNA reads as TGTGCCAGCAGTGAATCAGTCCCGAGGGGGAGGATGGAAAGCGGGGAGCTGTTTTTT. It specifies CASSESVPRGRMESGELFF. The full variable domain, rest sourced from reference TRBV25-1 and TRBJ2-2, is EADIYQTPRYLVIGTGKKITLECSQTMGHDKMYWYQQDPGMELHLIHYSYGVNSTEKGDLSSESTVSRIRTEHFPLTLESARPSHTSQYLCASSESVPRGRMESGELFFGEGSRLTVL.